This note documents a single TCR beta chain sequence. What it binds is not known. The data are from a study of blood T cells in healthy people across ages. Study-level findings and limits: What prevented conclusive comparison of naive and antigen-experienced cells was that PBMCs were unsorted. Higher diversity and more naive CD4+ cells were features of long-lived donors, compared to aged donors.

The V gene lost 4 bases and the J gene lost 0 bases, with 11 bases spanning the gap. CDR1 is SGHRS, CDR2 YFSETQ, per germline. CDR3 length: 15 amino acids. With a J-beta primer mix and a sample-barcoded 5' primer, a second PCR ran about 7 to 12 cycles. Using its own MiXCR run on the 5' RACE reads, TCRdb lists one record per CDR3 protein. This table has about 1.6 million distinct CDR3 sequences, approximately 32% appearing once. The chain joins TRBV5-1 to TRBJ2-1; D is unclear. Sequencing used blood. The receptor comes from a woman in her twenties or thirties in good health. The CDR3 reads CASSMTESSYNEQFF. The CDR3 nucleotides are TGCGCCAGCAGCATGACGGAGAGCTCCTACAATGAGCAGTTCTTC.